Below, one T cell receptor (beta chain) is given with its context. The antigen is undetermined. CDR1 SQVTM and CDR2 ANQGSEA come from the germline V gene. The CDR3 consists of 13 residues. Trimming cost V 8 bases and J 0 bases, with 13 bases left between them. Assay: immunoSEQ multiplex PCR; the TCRdb copy retains only in-frame clones and omits some. Among 95,000 to 150,000 clones listed, 92% were seen once. The entry originates in a study of T cell responses to AZD1222 COVID-19 vaccine. Study-level results: Regions 160-218 and 743-854 held dominance among vaccine-associated CD4 TCRs, which spanned spike. Recipients of AZD1222 seropositive at baseline numbered only 6 or 7.

The rearrangement links TRBV29-1 to TRBJ1-2; D might be TRBD1 (6 bases). Sequencing was performed on peripheral blood, taken on day 0 of AZD1222 vaccination. This receptor was obtained from an adult in good health. This CDR3 is CSTEDSPNYGYTF. The CDR3 bases are TGCAGCACGGAGGACAGCCCTAACTATGGCTACACCTTC.